These 24 T cell receptor beta chains came from one sample sequenced in a study of molecular identifiers for immune sequencing clone quantification. TCRdb re-called the PCR reads with MiXCR, one entry per CDR3 protein. The table has 300,000 to 400,000 distinct CDR3 sequences, about 22% seen once. The sequencing input was naive CD8+ T cells from blood, with Jurkat cell RNA spiked in. Specified subset: FACS-sorted CD8+CD4-CCR7+CD45RA+ naive T cells. These receptors were obtained from a human donor in good health. Some libraries in this study had Jurkat cell RNA spiked in.

This clonotype has ten or more counts. The V gene is TRBV28, the J gene TRBJ2-3; D unresolved. This CDR3 contains 13 residues. Between the trimmed V and J ends, which lost 3 bases and 3 bases, there was a span of 7 bases. CDR1 and CDR2 (germline): MDHEN, SYDVKM. The CDR3 region is CASSFLGTDTQYF. CDR3 DNA: TGTGCCAGCAGTTTTTTGGGTACAGATACGCAGTATTTT.

In regard to this clonotype: A read error may explain this, as a much larger clone is one base away. This sequence joins TRBV7-9 and TRBJ1-1, with 7 bases fitting TRBD1. CDR1 and CDR2 (germline): SEHNR, FQNEAQ (reference sequence). The CDR3 totals 12 residues. CDR3 DNA sequence: TGTGCCAGCAGCTCACCAGGGGGAGAAGCTCTCTTT. This encodes CASSSPGGEALF.

Many counts were recorded for this clonotype. This rearrangement joins TRBV27 to TRBJ2-7, with D possibly TRBD2 on 6 matching bases. The germline CDR1 and CDR2 sequences are MNHEY and SMNVEV (reference sequence). CDR3 size: 14 residues. V lost 5 bases and J 2 bases, leaving 13 bases between the germline ends. In DNA form, the CDR3 reads TGTGCCAGCAGTCAGGGATCGGGGGCCTACGAGCAGTACTTC. Protein sequence: CASSQGSGAYEQYF.

This clonotype was detected many times. The chain joins TRBV4-1 to TRBJ1-1, with D possibly being TRBD1 (5 bases). From germline, CDR1 is MGHRA and CDR2 YSYEKL. The CDR3 extends over 16 amino acids. V was clipped by 0 bases and J by 0 bases, with 11 bases between them. CDR3 in DNA: TGCGCCAGCAGCCAAGATTGGGGCAGCTTGAACACTGAAGCTTTCTTT. The encoded protein is CASSQDWGSLNTEAFF.

Many counts were recorded for this clonotype. The chain has TRBV7-9 and TRBJ2-2; D may match TRBD1 or TRBD2 (6 bases each). The V gene lost 4 bases and the J gene lost 6 bases, with 18 bases spanning the gap. This CDR3 has 16 amino acids. Germline lookup yields CDR1 SEHNR and CDR2 FQNEAQ (reference sequence). CDR3 sequence: CASSSSTRGLAGELFF. The CDR3 DNA follows: TGTGCCAGCAGCTCCTCGACTAGGGGGTTGGCCGGGGAGCTGTTTTTT.

With respect to this clonotype: With a much larger clone just one base away, this may be a read error. DNA for the CDR3: TGTGCCACCCGAGAGGGCATTCTCGCAACTAATGAAAAACTGTTTTTT. Its translation: CATREGILATNEKLFF. The chain is built from TRBV6-1 and TRBJ1-4; D is ambiguous. The CDR3 has 16 residues. V lost 10 bases and J 0 bases, leaving 18 bases between the germline ends. CDR1 is MNHNS, CDR2 SASEGT, per germline.

The table lists this clonotype with many counts. The chain joins TRBV6-1 to TRBJ1-5; TRBD1 might be the D (6 bases). CDR3 length equals 16 residues. V was pared by 2 bases and J by 5 bases, with 16 bases between. Germline CDR1 is MNHNS and CDR2 is SASEGT. The DNA for the CDR3 is TGTGCCAGCAGTGAACGGGGGGGCGGTGGGTATCAGCCCCAGCATTTT. It codes for CASSERGGGGYQPQHF.

The chain links TRBV7-9 to TRBJ2-7; D is perhaps TRBD1 (6 bases). The CDR3 extends over 16 amino acids. The germline gives CDR1 SEHNR, CDR2 FQNEAQ (reference sequence). The ends were cut back, 10 bases at V and 6 bases at J, with 28 bases in the middle. CDR3 loop: CANSDNTGFVQSEQYF. The CDR3 coding sequence is TGTGCCAACAGTGACAATACAGGGTTCGTACAAAGCGAGCAGTACTTC.

This clonotype was detected many times. The V call is TRBV6-6, the J call TRBJ2-5; 8 bases match TRBD1. The trim removed 4 bases at V and 4 bases at J, leaving 2 bases unmatched. Germline V gene sequence: CDR1 MNHNY, CDR2 SVGAGI (reference sequence). The CDR3 runs 13 residues. CDR3 sequence reads: CASSWTGSETQYF. The CDR3, as DNA: TGTGCCAGCAGTTGGACAGGGTCAGAGACCCAGTACTTC.

At least ten counts were recorded for this clonotype. This chain connects TRBV6-5 to TRBJ1-1, with 9 bases identical to TRBD1. The CDR3 consists of 14 residues. The trim removed 6 bases at V and 4 bases at J, leaving 6 bases unmatched. Germline loops: CDR1 MNHEY, CDR2 SVGAGI. The CDR3 DNA sequence: TGTGCCAGCAGCCATACAGGGGGCGCCACTGAAGCTTTCTTT. The encoded protein is CASSHTGGATEAFF.

This clonotype was seen many times. The J gene is TRBJ2-3, the V gene TRBV5-4, with 10 bases matching TRBD2. Trimming took 6 bases from V and 4 from J; bases not matched to a gene: 11. CDR3 size: 16 residues. Germline V gene sequence: CDR1 SGHNT, CDR2 YYREEE (reference sequence). CDR3 sequence (DNA): TGTGCCAGCAACGTACTAGCGGGGACGGGCGCAGATACGCAGTATTTT. Translating it yields CASNVLAGTGADTQYF.

This clonotype was recorded many times. The chain employs TRBV6-5 and TRBJ1-1; tentatively, D is TRBD1 (5 bases). Germline loops: CDR1 MNHEY, CDR2 SVGAGI. V was clipped by 0 bases and J by 6 bases, with 11 bases between them. The length of the CDR3 is 14 residues. CDR3 nucleotide sequence: TGTGCCAGCAGTTACTCCCCGGACACCCCTGAAGCTTTCTTT. This encodes CASSYSPDTPEAFF.

The rearrangement joins TRBV7-6 to TRBJ1-6; D gene ambiguous. The CDR3 is 14 residues long. The germline V and J ends were trimmed by 2 bases and 3 bases, with 5 bases remaining between them. Germline CDR1 is SGHVS and CDR2 is FNYEAQ. The CDR3 is CASSLKVYNSPLHF. The CDR3, as DNA: TGTGCCAGCAGCTTAAAGGTCTATAATTCACCCCTCCACTTT.

The chain has TRBV27 and TRBJ2-1; 8 bases map to TRBD2. The CDR3 contains 14 residues. The germline V gene has CDR1 MNHEY and CDR2 SMNVEV (reference sequence). Trimming cost V 8 bases and J 1 base; bases outside gene matches: 4. For the CDR3, the DNA is TGTGCCAGCCCGGGGGGGGGGTCCTACAATGAGCAGTTCTTC. Its translation: CASPGGGSYNEQFF.

This clonotype came up many times. This chain links TRBV27 with TRBJ2-7; 8 nucleotides agree with TRBD2. The trim removed 5 bases at V and 7 bases at J, leaving 7 bases unmatched. The germline V gene has CDR1 MNHEY and CDR2 SMNVEV (reference sequence). The CDR3 has 13 amino acids. The CDR3 coding sequence is TGTGCCAGCAGTATAGTTTTAGCGGGGGAGCAGTACTTC. The encoded protein is CASSIVLAGEQYF.

In its sample, this clonotype was seen many times. The chain joins TRBV29-1 to TRBJ2-3; D gene uncertain. Trimming removed 0 bases at V and 6 bases at J, with 16 bases between. This CDR3 comprises 15 residues. From germline, CDR1 is SQVTM and CDR2 ANQGSEA. DNA for the CDR3: TGCAGCGTTGAAGATCCCTCGATCCTGATTGATACGCAGTATTTT. It is translated as CSVEDPSILIDTQYF.

In this sample, this clonotype turned up many times. This sequence joins TRBV5-6 and TRBJ2-4; D unclear. Germline CDR1 SGHDT, CDR2 YYEEEE. The CDR3 is 14 residues long. V lost 6 bases to trimming and J lost 0 bases, with 10 bases between them. The CDR3 spells CASTNILAKNIQYF. The DNA for the CDR3 is TGTGCCAGCACCAATATACTAGCCAAAAACATTCAGTACTTC.

This sequence joins TRBV2 and TRBJ1-2, with TRBD1 identical over 7 bases. V gave up 5 bases and J gave up 6 bases; unmatched junction bases: 12. Germline lookup yields CDR1 SNHLY and CDR2 FYNNEI. This CDR3 contains 15 residues. The CDR3 DNA reads as TGTGCCAGCAGTCCAGAAATTACAGGGGACCATGGCTACACCTTC. This translates into CASSPEITGDHGYTF. The variable domain in full, with the rest retrieved from reference TRBV2 and TRBJ1-2, is EPEVTQTPSHQVTQMGQEVILRCVPISNHLYFYWYRQILGQKVEFLVSFYNNEISEKSEIFDDQFSVERPDGSNFTLKIRSTKLEDSAMYFCASSPEITGDHGYTFGSGTRLTVV.

This clonotype appeared a single time. A much larger clonotype is one base distant, so this may be a read error. The J gene is TRBJ1-5, the V gene TRBV7-2, with D unresolved. V gave up 5 bases and J gave up 0 bases, with 11 bases separating them. This CDR3 has 15 amino acids. The germline V gene encodes CDR1 SGHTA and CDR2 FQGNSA. The CDR3 DNA reads as TGTGCCAGCAGCCCCCACCCTAATAGCAATCAGCCCCAGCATTTT. Translated: CASSPHPNSNQPQHF.

This clonotype has a count of ten or more. V and J are TRBV27 and TRBJ2-3; TRBD1 matches at 7 bases. Germline-derived CDR1 and CDR2 are MNHEY and SMNVEV (reference sequence). The ends lost 6 bases at V and 5 bases at J; junction bases unmatched: 8. The CDR3 runs 14 residues. The chain's CDR3 is CASSLDRARDTQYF. The CDR3 DNA reads as TGTGCCAGCAGCCTAGACAGGGCTAGAGATACGCAGTATTTT.

This clonotype was detected a few times. One end of the junction fails to match germline, which may point to a read error. V gene TRBV28 combines with J gene TRBJ2-1; tentative D call: TRBD1 (6 bases). CDR3 length: 14 amino acids. CDR1 MDHEN and CDR2 SYDVKM come from the germline V gene. CDR3 coding DNA: TGTGCCGGCAGTTTCAGGGGTCAACACAATGAGCAGTTCTTC. It is translated as CAGSFRGQHNEQFF.

With regard to this clonotype: This may be a read error: a much more frequent sequence differs by one nucleotide. The final CDR3 position lacks the conserved phenylalanine or tryptophan, pointing to a likely read error. The chain links TRBV7-2 to TRBJ2-3; D unclear. Between the trimmed V and J ends, which lost 5 bases and 6 bases, there was a span of 12 bases. This CDR3 is 13 amino acids long. Germline V gene sequence: CDR1 SGHTA, CDR2 FQGNSA. CDR3: CASSPREGDTQYS. The CDR3 nucleotides are TGTGCCAGCAGCCCAAGGGAAGGTGATACGCAGTATTCT.

Concerning this clonotype: A much bigger clone sits one base away, suggesting this may be a read error. The V call is TRBV6-2 or TRBV6-3, the J call TRBJ2-3; 7 bases align to TRBD1. The CDR3 has 16 amino acids. Germline values: CDR1 MNHEY, CDR2 SVGEGT. This CDR3 reads CAGSAAGDRLSDTQYF. The CDR3 nucleotides are TGTGCCGGCAGTGCCGCCGGGGACAGATTATCTGATACGCAGTATTTT.

This clonotype was observed a few times. The chain uses TRBV7-9 and TRBJ2-3; 14 bases are shared with TRBD2. The germline CDR1 and CDR2 sequences are SEHNR and FQNEAQ (reference sequence). This CDR3 comprises 20 residues. The ends lost 4 bases at V and 4 bases at J; junction bases unmatched: 16. The CDR3 DNA sequence: TGTGCCAGCAGCTCGTCGGTGTGGGGGACTAGCGGGAGCAGGGCAGATACGCAGTATTTT. Its translation: CASSSSVWGTSGSRADTQYF.